This TCR beta chain was captured by sequencing in a study of T cell clonotyping in hematopoietic cell transplantation. Findings and limits, study-wide: At the given depth, recipient repertoires were over 97% de novo clonotypes. Higher Inverse Simpson Index values in graft donor and pretransplant recipient predicted broader posttransplant TCR diversity. No sorting was done, leaving CD4 and CD8 contributions mixed.

The V gene's germline CDR1 is GTSNPN and CDR2 SVGIG (reference sequence). V gave up 1 base and J gave up 0 bases, with 7 bases separating them. CDR3 length: 13 residues. Concerning this clone: Its target is unknown.

Sequencing used immunoSEQ multiplex PCR; TCRdb keeps in-frame clones, though not all of them. This sample has thousands of clones; less than 95% occur once, and the top ten carry under 1.5%. Material: peripheral blood mononuclear cells, obtained 30 days after allogeneic stem cell transplant. This clonotype was obtained from a male patient in his sixties who had an allogeneic stem cell transplant from an unrelated donor, so T cells may come from the graft donor. Some clones in this sample may be carry-over from other donors' samples. This chain links TRBV30 with TRBJ2-7; D tentatively fits TRBD1 or TRBD2 (5 bases each). The CDR3 region has the DNA TGTGCCTGGAGTGGGGGGAGCTCCTACGAGCAGTACTTC. Its protein is CAWSGGSSYEQYF.